What follows describes a single TCR beta chain. The sample originates from a study of blood T cell repertoires in COVID-19. Assay used: immunoSEQ multiplex PCR; TCRdb lists only in-frame clones, some missing. The repertoire holds approximately 99,000 clones, with over 75% as singletons. This CDR3 spans 13 amino acids. Germline V gives CDR1 LGHDT, CDR2 YNNKEL (reference sequence). Deletions cut 4 bases from V and 6 bases from J, with 12 bases between. This chain joins TRBV3-1 (or the pseudogene TRBV3-2) and TRBJ1-1, with a weak D call TRBD1 (6 bases). The receptor comes from a woman aged 65 to 85 with acute or convalescent COVID-19. The specimen was peripheral blood. CDR3 protein: CASSPTGLPEAFF. The CDR3, as DNA: TGTGCCAGCAGCCCTACAGGGTTACCTGAAGCTTTCTTT.